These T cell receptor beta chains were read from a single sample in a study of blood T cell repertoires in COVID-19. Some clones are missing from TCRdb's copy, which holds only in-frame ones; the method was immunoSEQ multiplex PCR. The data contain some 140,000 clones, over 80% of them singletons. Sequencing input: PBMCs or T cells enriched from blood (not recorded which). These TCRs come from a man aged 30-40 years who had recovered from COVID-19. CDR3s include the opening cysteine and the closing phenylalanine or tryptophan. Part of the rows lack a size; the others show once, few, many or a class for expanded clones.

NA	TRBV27	CASSLSGQESDTQYF
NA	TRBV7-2	CASSLGRALSSYNSPLHF
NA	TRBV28	CASSEGDRGGNQPQHF
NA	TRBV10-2	CASREPGLVGETQYF
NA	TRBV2	CASRVSGSSYEQYF
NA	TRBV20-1	CSASSGGGNTEAFF
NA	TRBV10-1	CASSESAGEAWGYTF
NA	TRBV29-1	CSVVRQGILADTQYF
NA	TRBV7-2	CASSLELGKLFF
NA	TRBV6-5	CASSRGQGAPGYTF
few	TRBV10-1	CASSPSPVAAVYNEQFF
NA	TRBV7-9	CASSLEEGVEAFF
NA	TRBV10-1	CASSESGSSGNTIYF
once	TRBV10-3	CAISGTTWGETQYF
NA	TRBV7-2	CASSKQGTDTQYF
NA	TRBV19	CASSTPDRGRMRYNEQFF
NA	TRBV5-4	CASSLTGRNTEAFF
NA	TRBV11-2	CASSPGTGPPETQYF
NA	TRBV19	CASSEGWGETQYF
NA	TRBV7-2	CASSLGGSGNEKLFF
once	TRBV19	CASSNAAPIRWETQYF
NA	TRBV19	CASSIQLYLGQQMNTEAFF
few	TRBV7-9	CASSLTSGAWNEQFF
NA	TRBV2	CATLREAMNTEAFF
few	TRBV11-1	CASKKGLGIQYF
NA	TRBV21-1	CASSPQSGGENTGELFF
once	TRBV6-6	CASSPALAGLHTDTQYF
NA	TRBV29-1	CSVRTSGYNEQFF
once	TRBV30	CAWSVHNSGSHTGELFF
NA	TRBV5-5	CASSQDHRGSGNTIYF
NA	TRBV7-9	CASSHSTSGNYNEQFF
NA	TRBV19	CASSGGGNAYQPQHF
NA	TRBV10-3	CAISAPQWSSGRGGYNEQFF
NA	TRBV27	CASSFSGNQPQHF
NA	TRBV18	CASSGTDGYTF
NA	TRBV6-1	CASRDGGRGENQPQHF
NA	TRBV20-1	CSASSTSGALWNEQFF
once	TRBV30	CAWSGVAGVSYEQYF
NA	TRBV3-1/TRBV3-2	CASSQGTSGRNEQFF
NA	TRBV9	CASSVGTSGTYEQYF
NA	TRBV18	CASSPPLAGGNNEQFF
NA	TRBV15	CATSSTDSYYGYTF
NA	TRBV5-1	CASSSGQPSYEQYF
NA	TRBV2	CASSDRARGYGYTF
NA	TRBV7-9	CASSIRQGYNEQFF